Presented here are 14 T cell receptor beta chains from one specimen sequenced in a study of identical twins' blood T cells. One entry per CDR3 protein results from TCRdb running MiXCR on the 5' RACE reads. This sample has 400,000 or so distinct CDR3 sequences, with about 28% found just once. Specimen: PBMCs. The receptor source for this set is a woman aged 18-49 years in good health.

The V gene is TRBV5-1, the J gene TRBJ2-3; 9 positions match TRBD2. The J segment lost 0 bases and the V segment lost 0 bases, leaving 11 bases of the junction unmatched. In germline, CDR1 is SGHRS, CDR2 YFSETQ. There are 19 residues in the CDR3. CDR3 sequence: CASSLAKSGRTSSTDTQYF. CDR3 in DNA: TGCGCCAGCAGCTTGGCCAAAAGCGGGAGGACCTCTAGCACAGATACGCAGTATTTT.

A few counts support this clonotype. V is TRBV19 and J is TRBJ1-2, with 7 bases fitting TRBD1. This CDR3 spans 15 amino acids. The V and J ends lost 4 bases and 2 bases, in that order; junction bases with no gene match: 7. The germline gives CDR1 LNHDA, CDR2 SQIVND (reference sequence). The CDR3 sequence: CASSTSGTANYGYTF. CDR3 coding DNA: TGTGCCAGTAGTACCTCCGGGACAGCGAACTATGGCTACACCTTC.

Remarks on this clonotype: The junction differs from germline at one of its ends, possibly a read error. The rearrangement uses TRBV6-1 and TRBJ1-1; no firm D call. The CDR3 has 13 amino acids. CDR1 is MNHNS and CDR2 is SASEGT in the germline V gene. Here the CDR3 reads CASITGVYTEASF. In nucleotides, the CDR3 is TGTGCCAGCATTACCGGGGTCTACACTGAAGCTTCCTTT.

The chain couples TRBV5-1 to TRBJ1-1; 8 bases match TRBD1. The germline V gene encodes CDR1 SGHRS and CDR2 YFSETQ. V lost 4 bases, J lost 4 bases, and 12 bases stayed unmatched. This CDR3 is 16 amino acids long. As DNA, the CDR3 is TGCGCCAGCAGCCCAGGAGGACAGGGCGTAGGCACTGAAGCTTTCTTT. Residues: CASSPGGQGVGTEAFF.

Remarks on this clonotype: A much larger clone differs from this one at a single base, so this may be a read error. The chain is built from TRBV20-1 and TRBJ1-2, with 8 bases fitting TRBD1. Germline V gene sequence: CDR1 DFQATT, CDR2 SNEGSKA (reference sequence). CDR3 length: 13 amino acids. The CDR3 DNA sequence: TGCGGTGCCAGGGACAGGAATGCATATGGCTACACCTTC. It translates to CGARDRNAYGYTF.

This clonotype has only a few counts. The CDR3 DNA is TGTGCCAGCAGCGTAGGGGGGTATGGCTACACCTTC. Its protein is CASSVGGYGYTF. The chain combines TRBV9 with TRBJ1-2; a weak D match, TRBD1 (5 bases). The length of the CDR3 is 12 residues. Looked up from germline, CDR1 is SGDLS and CDR2 is YYNGEE. The V gene lost 0 bases and the J gene lost 5 bases, with 5 bases spanning the gap. The full variable domain, with the rest looked up from reference TRBV9 and TRBJ1-2, is DSGVTQTPKHLITATGQRVTLRCSPRSGDLSVYWYQQSLDQGLQFLIQYYNGEERAKGNILERFSAQQFPDLHSELNLSSLELGDSALYFCASSVGGYGYTFGSGTRLTVV.

This clonotype was seen at least ten times. The CDR3 loop reads CASSPHSDSPLHF. CDR3 DNA sequence: TGTGCCAGCTCACCTCACTCAGATTCACCCCTCCACTTT. This chain connects TRBV18 to TRBJ1-6; D is unresolved. The CDR3 totals 13 residues. V was trimmed by 3 bases and J by 8 bases, leaving 8 bases between them. In germline, CDR1 is KGHSH, CDR2 LQKENI.

This clonotype was seen only a few times. V and J are TRBV20-1 and TRBJ2-7; maybe TRBD1 (5 bases). Trimming cost V 0 bases and J 0 bases, with 12 bases left between them. Germline V gene data show CDR1 as DFQATT and CDR2 as SNEGSKA (reference sequence). The CDR3 has 15 amino acids. The CDR3: CSARDPGHFSYEQYF. The CDR3 region has the DNA TGCAGTGCTAGAGATCCCGGACACTTCTCCTACGAGCAGTACTTC.

The chain carries TRBV7-2 and TRBJ2-2; D tentatively fits TRBD1 or TRBD2 (6 bases each). This CDR3 has 15 residues. V lost 3 bases and J lost 2, with 10 bases in between. From germline, CDR1 is SGHTA and CDR2 FQGNSA. CDR3 residues: CASSFRGPNTGELFF. The DNA for the CDR3 is TGTGCCAGCAGCTTTCGGGGGCCCAACACCGGGGAGCTGTTTTTT.

The chain links TRBV10-3 to TRBJ2-7; a possible D gene is TRBD2 (5 bases). The CDR3 extends over 12 amino acids. Germline V CDR1 and CDR2: ENHRY, SYGVKD. V lost 6 bases, J lost 2 bases, and 8 bases lay in between. The CDR3 DNA reads TGTGCCATCAGGGACTCTCCCTACGAGCAGTACTTC. This sequence encodes CAIRDSPYEQYF.

This clonotype has just a few counts. J is TRBJ1-4 and V is TRBV20-1; a weak D match, TRBD1 (6 bases). In germline, CDR1 is DFQATT, CDR2 SNEGSKA (reference sequence). The length of the CDR3 is 13 residues. V was cut by 3 bases and J by 6 bases, with 11 bases left in between. In DNA, the CDR3 is TGCAGTGCTAGTAGAGGGGGTTATGAAAAACTGTTTTTT. Translation gives CSASRGGYEKLFF.

This clonotype was counted a few times. This rearrangement joins TRBV20-1 to TRBJ2-7; TRBD2 matches at 8 bases. This CDR3 has 13 residues. V dropped 3 bases and J dropped 2; count of bases not matched to a gene: 3. Looked up from germline, CDR1 is DFQATT and CDR2 is SNEGSKA (reference sequence). The DNA of the CDR3 is TGCAGTGCTAGCCCGGGGGGGCCCTACGAGCAGTACTTC. It translates to CSASPGGPYEQYF.

This chain links TRBV4-3 with TRBJ1-1; 9 bases agree with TRBD1. With V trimmed by 6 bases and J by 8 bases, 10 bases remained unmatched. The CDR3 spans 14 residues. Germline loops: CDR1 LGHNA, CDR2 YSLEER. CDR3 region: CASRDDRGDSEAFF. CDR3 nucleotide sequence: TGCGCCAGCAGGGATGACAGGGGGGATTCCGAAGCTTTCTTT.

For this clonotype: One end of the junction is discordant with germline, which a read error may explain. The V call is TRBV12-3 or TRBV12-4, the J call TRBJ2-1; 7 bases agree with TRBD1. This CDR3 region has 13 residues. In DNA form, the CDR3 reads TGTGCCATCAGTCTCTTACAGGGGAATGAGCAGTTCTTC. This gives the protein CAISLLQGNEQFF.